This T cell receptor beta chain stems from a study of T cell changes during pregnancy in multiple sclerosis. This clone was observed once. The protocol was immunoSEQ multiplex PCR, while the TCRdb copy is restricted to in-frame clones and leaves out a portion. The sample has around 30,000 clones, approximately 89% seen once. CDR1 is MNHEY and CDR2 is SMNVEV in the germline V gene (reference sequence). The CDR3 length is 14 residues. Trimming removed 4 bases from V and 5 bases from J, with 15 bases in between. The source is a female donor with multiple sclerosis, enrolled in a pregnancy study. The source material was CD8+ T cells from peripheral blood mononuclear cells, sampled in the first trimester of pregnancy. V is TRBV27 and J is TRBJ2-7; maybe TRBD2 (5 bases). CDR3 DNA: TGTGCCAGCAGTTACGTGGGAGAGGCGGACGAGCAGTACTTC. It codes for CASSYVGEADEQYF.